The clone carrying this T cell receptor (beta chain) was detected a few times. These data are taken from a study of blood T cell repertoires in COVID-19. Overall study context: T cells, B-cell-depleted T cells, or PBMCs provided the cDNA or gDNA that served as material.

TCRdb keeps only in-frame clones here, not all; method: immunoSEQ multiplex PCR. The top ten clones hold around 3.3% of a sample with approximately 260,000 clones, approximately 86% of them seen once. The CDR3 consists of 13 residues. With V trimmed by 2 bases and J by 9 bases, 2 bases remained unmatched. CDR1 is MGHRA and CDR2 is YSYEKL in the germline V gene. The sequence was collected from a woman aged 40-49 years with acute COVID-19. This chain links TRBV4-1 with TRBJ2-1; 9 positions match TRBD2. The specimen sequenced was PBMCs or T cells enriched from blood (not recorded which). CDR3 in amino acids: CASSQSGRFEQFF. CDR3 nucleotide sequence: TGCGCCAGCAGCCAAAGCGGGAGGTTTGAGCAGTTCTTC.